Shown below are 26 T cell receptor beta chains from a single sample sequenced in a study of blood T cell repertoires in COVID-19. Assay used: immunoSEQ multiplex PCR; TCRdb lists only in-frame clones, some missing. Among 110,000 to 150,000 clones listed, around 80% were seen once. Sequencing was done on a sample of peripheral blood. The receptors here all came from a woman over 75 in a cohort sampled during active or convalescent COVID-19.

The chain couples TRBV9 to TRBJ2-5; 13 nucleotides agree with TRBD2. The germline V gene has CDR1 SGDLS and CDR2 YYNGEE. V dropped 0 bases and J dropped 4; count of bases not matched to a gene: 0. The CDR3 totals 15 residues. CDR3 DNA sequence: TGTGCCAGCAGCGTAGGGACTAGCGGGGGAGAGACCCAGTACTTC. Translation: CASSVGTSGGETQYF.

The chain employs TRBV28 and TRBJ2-7, with D unresolved. CDR1 is MDHEN and CDR2 is SYDVKM in the germline V gene. This CDR3 has 12 residues. Trimming removed 6 bases from V and 7 bases from J, with 13 bases in between. Here the CDR3 DNA reads TGTGCCAGCAGCTCCGACTCCTTAGAGCAGTACGTC. Translation: CASSSDSLEQYV.

J is TRBJ2-5 and V is TRBV28; a weak D match, TRBD2 (7 bases). Germline V gene sequence: CDR1 MDHEN, CDR2 SYDVKM. This CDR3 is built from 14 residues. Trimming shortened V by 3 bases and J by 1 base, and 9 bases separated the two germline ends. Here the CDR3 DNA reads TGTGCCAGCAGTTTGGGGGGGCCCCAAGAGACCCAGTACTTC. Its protein is CASSLGGPQETQYF. The whole variable domain, filled in from reference TRBV28 and TRBJ2-5, reads DVKVTQSSRYLVKRTGEKVFLECVQDMDHENMFWYRQDPGLGLRLIYFSYDVKMKEKGDIPEGYSVSREKKERFSLILESASTNQTSMYLCASSLGGPQETQYFGPGTRLLVL.

The rearrangement uses TRBV5-6 and TRBJ2-7; 14 bases are a match to TRBD2. After removal of 4 bases from V and 3 bases from J, the junction contained 6 bases not matched to a gene. CDR3 size: 16 residues. Per germline, CDR1 SGHDT and CDR2 YYEEEE. The CDR3 nucleotides are TGTGCCAGCAGCGCGGGACTAGCGGGGGCTTACTACGAGCAGTACGTC. It translates to CASSAGLAGAYYEQYV.

This rearrangement joins TRBV5-6 to TRBJ2-6; TRBD1 agrees at 7 bases. With 2 bases clipped from V and 1 base from J, the junction kept 6 bases outside the gene matches. The germline V gene has CDR1 SGHDT and CDR2 YYEEEE. This CDR3 is built from 17 residues. CDR3 DNA: TGTGCCAGCAGCTTATTAGGGGGCAGGTCTGGGGCCAACGTCCTGACTTTC. Its translation is CASSLLGGRSGANVLTF. Supplemented by reference TRBV5-6 and TRBJ2-6, the full variable domain reads DAGVTQSPTHLIKTRGQQVTLRCSPKSGHDTVSWYQQALGQGPQFIFQYYEEEERQRGNFPDRFSGHQFPNYSSELNVNALLLGDSALYLCASSLLGGRSGANVLTFGAGSRLTVL.

The chain joins TRBV5-8 to TRBJ2-7, with D perhaps matching TRBD2 (5 bases). The CDR3 contains 15 residues. CDR1 and CDR2 from the germline V gene are SGHTS and YDEGEE. Trimming took off 0 bases at V and 6 bases at J, with 16 bases between the two ends. The CDR3, as DNA: TGTGCCAGCAGCTTGGAACGAGACGGCGGGCTCGAGCAGTACGTC. Residues: CASSLERDGGLEQYV.

The chain couples TRBV19 to TRBJ2-3; D possibly corresponds to TRBD2 (7 bases). The CDR3 sequence is 15 residues long. Germline V CDR1 and CDR2: LNHDA, SQIVND (reference sequence). The CDR3 region is CSTQGLGGVEDTQYF. For the CDR3, the DNA is TGTTCCACGCAGGGGCTGGGGGGGGTTGAAGATACGCAGTATTTT.

This clone was seen a single time. The genes are TRBV30 and TRBJ2-2, with D possibly TRBD1 on 6 matching bases. The CDR3 has 14 residues. V was cut by 7 bases and J by 7 bases, with 19 bases left in between. The germline CDR1 and CDR2 sequences are GTSNPN and SVGIG (reference sequence). The CDR3 here is CASLPPGVVGELFF. The CDR3 coding sequence is TGTGCCTCCCTACCCCCAGGGGTTGTCGGGGAGCTGTTTTTT.

The V gene is TRBV6-6, the J gene TRBJ2-1; no reliable D call. The germline V gene encodes CDR1 MNHNY and CDR2 SVGAGI (reference sequence). The CDR3 loop spans 13 amino acids. V was shortened by 6 bases and J by 3 bases, with 9 bases between the two germline ends. CDR3 amino acids: CASSPYYYNEQFF. The CDR3 DNA is TGTGCCAGCAGCCCCTACTACTACAATGAGCAGTTCTTC.

The sample holds one count of this clone. The chain couples TRBV6-5 to TRBJ1-6, with unresolved D. This CDR3 region has 14 residues. Per the germline V gene, CDR1 is MNHEY and CDR2 is SVGAGI. V lost 11 bases, J lost 7 bases, and 18 bases lay in between. CDR3 DNA sequence: TGTGCCGCCCGGGAGGTCGTCCGCAATTCACCCCTCCACTTT. Protein product: CAAREVVRNSPLHF.

This clone was counted a few times. The CDR3 sequence is CASSFSGTNNEKLFF. The CDR3 nucleotides read TGCGCCAGCAGCTTTTCCGGGACAAATAATGAAAAACTGTTTTTT. V and J are TRBV5-1 and TRBJ1-4; D may be TRBD1 (6 bases). Trimming left V 2 bases short and J 4 bases short, with 12 bases between. The CDR3 spans 15 residues. Germline V gives CDR1 SGHRS, CDR2 YFSETQ. The full variable domain, its missing parts supplied by reference TRBV5-1 and TRBJ1-4, is KAGVTQTPRYLIKTRGQQVTLSCSPISGHRSVSWYQQTPGQGLQFLFEYFSETQRNKGNFPGRFSGRQFSNSRSEMNVSTLELGDSALYLCASSFSGTNNEKLFFGSGTQLSVL.

The rearrangement uses TRBV3-1 (or the pseudogene TRBV3-2) and TRBJ2-2; 9 bases are a match to TRBD2. Trimming at V came to 5 bases and at J to 6 bases, leaving 7 bases not matched to a gene. Looked up from germline, CDR1 is LGHDT and CDR2 is YNNKEL (reference sequence). The CDR3 is 15 amino acids. CDR3 in DNA: TGTGCCAGCAGCGACGGGCGGGGGGGCCCCGGGGAGCTGTTTTTT. Translating gives CASSDGRGGPGELFF.

The V call is TRBV5-4, the J call TRBJ2-3; no clear D. Germline CDR1 SGHNT, CDR2 YYREEE (reference sequence). The CDR3 extends over 14 amino acids. V was clipped by 1 base and J by 4 bases, with 10 bases between them. As DNA, the CDR3 is TGTGCCAGCAGCTTGCCTAGTGCCCCAGATACGCAGTATTTT. Translating it yields CASSLPSAPDTQYF.

This chain links TRBV21-1 with TRBJ2-4; the table's D call TRBD2 went unverified against the DNA. TRBV21-1 is termed a pseudogene. CDR3 length equals 15 residues. CDR3 nucleotide sequence: TGTGCCAGCAGCAAAGCTGCTAGCGCGAAAAACATTCAGTACTTC. The encoded protein is CASSKAASAKNIQYF.

This clone was observed a handful of times. The rearrangement joins TRBV21-1 to TRBJ2-5; the table's TRBD2 call for D was not verified on the DNA. TRBV21-1 constitutes a pseudogene. The CDR3 is 17 amino acids. Here the CDR3 DNA reads TGTGCCAGCAGCAAGCCCTGGGGAGGGGAGGGACAAGAGACCCAGTACTTC. Protein: CASSKPWGGEGQETQYF.

The V gene is TRBV4-1, the J gene TRBJ1-2; D ambiguous. Germline lookup yields CDR1 MGHRA and CDR2 YSYEKL. CDR3 size: 15 residues. Trimming took off 0 bases at V and 1 base at J, with 9 bases between the two ends. For the CDR3, the DNA is TGCGCCAGCAGCCAAGACGGAGACTTTAACTATGGCTACACCTTC. Encoded protein: CASSQDGDFNYGYTF.

The chain links TRBV5-1 to TRBJ1-1; D ambiguous. V lost 7 bases, J lost 6 bases, and 16 bases lay in between. Germline values: CDR1 SGHRS, CDR2 YFSETQ. This CDR3 has 13 residues. This chain's CDR3 is CASHPGTLAEAFF. CDR3 in DNA: TGCGCCAGCCACCCAGGTACTTTGGCTGAAGCTTTCTTT.

V gene TRBV14 combines with J gene TRBJ2-3; D may be TRBD2 (7 bases). The CDR3 has 15 residues. The V and J ends lost 4 bases and 5 bases respectively, with 16 bases between them. Germline V lookup: CDR1 SGHDN, CDR2 FVKESK. In DNA, the CDR3 is TGTGCCAGCAGCCGGGCGGGGGCCATTAGAGATACGCAGTATTTT. Amino acids: CASSRAGAIRDTQYF.

The rearrangement joins TRBV19 to TRBJ2-4; TRBD1 might be the D (5 bases). The V gene's germline CDR1 is LNHDA and CDR2 SQIVND (reference sequence). The length of the CDR3 is 14 residues. Trimming took 3 bases from V and 6 from J, leaving 12 bases between them. The CDR3 DNA follows: TGTGCCAGTAGTATCTCAGACAGAGGAAACATTCAGTACTTC. It is translated as CASSISDRGNIQYF.

The chain couples TRBV7-9 to TRBJ2-1, with 9 bases that match TRBD2. With 5 bases clipped from V and 8 bases from J, the junction kept 7 bases outside the gene matches. Germline V gene lookup returns CDR1 SEHNR and CDR2 FQNEAQ (reference sequence). The CDR3 runs 14 residues. CDR3 nucleotides: TGTGCCAGCAGCCCGGGACTAGCTGTCGATGAGCAGTTCTTC. This sequence encodes CASSPGLAVDEQFF. Full variable domain (missing parts from reference TRBV7-9 and TRBJ2-1): DTGVSQNPRHKITKRGQNVTFRCDPISEHNRLYWYRQTLGQGPEFLTYFQNEAQLEKSRLLSDRFSAERPKGSFSTLEIQRTEQGDSAMYLCASSPGLAVDEQFFGPGTRLTVL.

The gene calls are TRBV6-5 and TRBJ2-3; TRBD2 is a possible D gene (7 bases). The germline V and J ends were trimmed by 3 bases and 4 bases, with 14 bases remaining between them. From germline, CDR1 is MNHEY and CDR2 SVGAGI. CDR3 length: 15 amino acids. CDR3 DNA: TGTGCCAGCAGTTATAGGGGGGGGCATCCAGATACGCAGTATTTT. Amino acids: CASSYRGGHPDTQYF.

This sequence joins TRBV7-2 and TRBJ1-4, with D uncertain. CDR3 length: 15 amino acids. V was clipped by 2 bases and J by 4 bases, with 11 bases between them. Germline V gene lookup returns CDR1 SGHTA and CDR2 FQGNSA. The CDR3 DNA sequence: TGTGCCAGCAGCTTAAATCCAGGCCGTAATGAAAAACTGTTTTTT. It is translated as CASSLNPGRNEKLFF. Full variable domain (outside the CDR3, taken from reference TRBV7-2 and TRBJ1-4): GAGVSQSPSNKVTEKGKDVELRCDPISGHTALYWYRQSLGQGLEFLIYFQGNSAPDKSGLPSDRFSAERTGGSVSTLTIQRTQQEDSAVYLCASSLNPGRNEKLFFGSGTQLSVL.

CDR3 nucleotide sequence: TGCGCCAGCAGCGTTGGGGAAGGGGGCAGCAATCAGCCCCAGCATTTT. Translated, it gives CASSVGEGGSNQPQHF. The rearrangement uses TRBV5-1 and TRBJ1-5, with 7 nucleotides matching TRBD1. Per the germline V gene, CDR1 is SGHRS and CDR2 is YFSETQ. The junction had 8 bases not matched to a gene; V was cut back by 4 bases and J by 1 base. The CDR3 consists of 16 residues.

V gene TRBV5-1 combines with J gene TRBJ2-5; maybe TRBD2 (6 bases). Germline lookup yields CDR1 SGHRS and CDR2 YFSETQ. There are 14 residues in the CDR3. V gave up 1 base and J gave up 1 base, with 8 bases separating them. CDR3 region: CASSLTTSQETQYF. The CDR3 bases are TGCGCCAGCAGCTTGACGACTAGCCAAGAGACCCAGTACTTC.

The chain carries TRBV27 and TRBJ2-7, with no clear D. The V gene lost 0 bases and the J gene lost 2 bases, with 8 bases spanning the gap. Germline V gene lookup returns CDR1 MNHEY and CDR2 SMNVEV (reference sequence). The CDR3 has 14 residues. CDR3 bases: TGTGCCAGCAGTTTATCTAGAGCACCCTACGAGCAGTACTTC. It yields the protein CASSLSRAPYEQYF.

The chain links TRBV19 to TRBJ2-3, with D perhaps matching TRBD1 (6 bases). The CDR3 loop spans 15 amino acids. The V end was cut by 6 bases, the J end by 3 bases, with 16 bases between. Germline V gene lookup returns CDR1 LNHDA and CDR2 SQIVND (reference sequence). This CDR3 is CASSIFGQLTDTQYF. DNA for the CDR3: TGTGCCAGTAGCATTTTTGGACAGCTGACAGATACGCAGTATTTT.